This T cell receptor beta chain was recovered during a study of cytomegalovirus exposure and HLA in healthy donors. PCR amplification relied on 60 Vbeta primers (plus 13 Jbeta primers). This table comes from immunoSEQ multiplex PCR, and its TCRdb copy is limited to in-frame clones, with some not included. The table includes 150,000 or so clones, around 76% detected once. The germline gives CDR1 ENHRY, CDR2 SYGVKD. With 6 bases clipped from V and 3 bases from J, the junction kept 9 bases outside the gene matches. The CDR3 consists of 15 residues. On this clone: Its target is unknown.

Notes on the study in general: In a later analysis, TCR beta V- and J-gene trimming was associated with a missense DCLRE1C variant.

Specimen: PBMCs. This chain uses TRBV10-3 with TRBJ2-3; 7 nucleotides line up with TRBD2. The sequence was obtained from a female donor in good health and CMV-seronegative. Here the CDR3 DNA reads TGTGCCATCAGGGGAAGTGGGACTATAACAGATACGCAGTATTTT. Amino acids: CAIRGSGTITDTQYF.